This is a list of T cell receptor beta chains from one sample in a study of CD8 T cells in ankylosing spondylitis. MiXCR was run by TCRdb on the 5' RACE reads, yielding one entry per CDR3 protein. The sample carries roughly 240,000 distinct CDR3 sequences, around 8% recorded once. Sequenced input: blood, either unsorted or a sorted T cell fraction (not recorded which). All receptors derive from a female donor with ankylosing spondylitis or in good health (not recorded which). Each CDR3 is given with its conserved first and last residue. A D gene is named only where the DNA matches it firmly. Clone size is given for some rows only: seen once, a few or many times, or a class if the clone is expanded.

>-|TRBJ1-2|14|-|TRBV7-9
TGTGCCAGCAGCAACGCACAGGGTAGGGGCGGCTACACCTTC
CASSNAQGRGGYTF
>many|TRBJ1-3|11|-|TRBV20-1
TGCAGTGGCCTCTCTGGAAACACCATATATTTT
CSGLSGNTIYF
>few|TRBJ2-5|16|-|TRBV5-1
TGCGCCAGCAGCTTGGCCGTTCCCACAGGAGGGGAGACCCAGTACTTC
CASSLAVPTGGETQYF
>many|TRBJ2-7|17|TRBD2|TRBV7-2
TGTGCCAGCAGCTTAACGAGTCTAGCGGGAACCTCCTACGAGCAGTACTTC
CASSLTSLAGTSYEQYF
>many|TRBJ2-1|14|TRBD2|TRBV29-1
TGCAGCGTTGTTGGGACTAGCGATAACAATGAGCAGTTCTTC
CSVVGTSDNNEQFF
>-|TRBJ1-3|15|-|TRBV5-1
TGCGCCAGCAGCTTGATCTCCAACTCTGGAAACACCATATATTTT
CASSLISNSGNTIYF
>many|TRBJ2-7|15|-|TRBV15
TGTGCCACCAGCAGGGAGCGGGTGGTCTCGGGCGAGCAGTACTTC
CATSRERVVSGEQYF
>many|TRBJ2-3|13|-|TRBV6-5
TGTGCCAGCAGTTTCACAGGGTCAGATACGCAGTATTTT
CASSFTGSDTQYF
>many|TRBJ1-5|15|TRBD1|TRBV19
TGTGCCAGTAGTCGACAGGGGGTGAGCAATCAGCCCCAGCATTTT
CASSRQGVSNQPQHF
>few|TRBJ2-7|15|TRBD2|TRBV7-2
TGTGCCAGCAGCCTCTCAGCGGGAGGAGCCTACGAGCAGTACTTC
CASSLSAGGAYEQYF
>many|TRBJ2-1|16|-|TRBV3-1
TGTGCCAGCAGCCAAGAGGTCACCCTAGGTAGCAATGAGCAGTTCTTC
CASSQEVTLGSNEQFF
>many|TRBJ2-2|15|TRBD1|TRBV15
TGTGCCACCAGCCCCCCGGGACAGGGTATCGGGGAGCTGTTTTTT
CATSPPGQGIGELFF
>many|TRBJ2-7|11|-|TRBV25-1
TGTGCCACCTGGGACTTCGGGGAGCAGTACTTC
CATWDFGEQYF
>many|TRBJ2-3|12|-|TRBV19
TGTGCCAGTAGGACCGGGACAGATACGCAGTATTTT
CASRTGTDTQYF
>few|TRBJ2-1|17|TRBD2|TRBV4-2
TGTGCCAGCAGCCAAGTACCTAGCGGGAGGTTTCTTAGTGAGCAGTTCTTC
CASSQVPSGRFLSEQFF
>many|TRBJ2-7|14|-|TRBV10-2
TGCGCCAGCACCGGGACGGCGGGTAGGGACGAGCAGTACTTC
CASTGTAGRDEQYF
>many|TRBJ2-6|19|-|TRBV20-1
TGCAGTGCTAAAGGAGAGGGCCTCCAGACACAGACTGGGGCCAACGTCCTGACTTTC
CSAKGEGLQTQTGANVLTF
>few|TRBJ1-2|14|-|TRBV6-2/TRBV6-3
TGTGCCAGCAGTTTATCTCCTGACAACTATGGCTACACCTTC
CASSLSPDNYGYTF
>many|TRBJ2-7|14|-|TRBV4-2
TGTGCCAGCAGCCAAGAGTCTAACTCCTACGAGCAGTACTTC
CASSQESNSYEQYF
>few|TRBJ2-7|12|-|TRBV30
TGTGCCTGGAGGGGGAGCGCCTACGAGCAGTACTTC
CAWRGSAYEQYF
>many|TRBJ2-1|13|TRBD2|TRBV20-1
TGCAGTGCACGACTAGCGGGAAACAATGAGCAGTTCTTC
CSARLAGNNEQFF
>many|TRBJ2-1|15|-|TRBV5-1
TGCGCCAGCAGCTCGCAAATATCCCCACCCGATGAGCAGTTCTTC
CASSSQISPPDEQFF
>many|TRBJ2-7|15|-|TRBV5-5
TGTGCCAGCAGCTTGGCCTGGGACACATTCTACGAGCAGTACTTC
CASSLAWDTFYEQYF
>many|TRBJ2-7|13|TRBD2|TRBV6-2/TRBV6-3
TGTGCCAGCAGTTACGCGGGCGGCGGGAGTCGGAACTTC
CASSYAGGGSRNF
>many|TRBJ2-3|14|TRBD1|TRBV5-5
TGTGCCAGCAGCTTTGGACAGGGAACAGATACGCAGTATTTT
CASSFGQGTDTQYF
>many|TRBJ2-2|15|TRBD2|TRBV6-5
TGTGCCAGCAGTTATTATGTAGCGGGCACCGGGGAGCTGTTTTTT
CASSYYVAGTGELFF
>many|TRBJ2-3|14|-|TRBV7-8
TGTGCCAGCAGCCCGACAGGCCTCACAGATACGCAGTATTTT
CASSPTGLTDTQYF
>-|TRBJ2-3|15|-|TRBV7-9
TGTGCCAGCAGGCTAACTAGCAGTTACACAGATACGCAGTATTTT
CASRLTSSYTDTQYF
>many|TRBJ1-1|11|-|TRBV30
TGTGCCTGGAGTGTACAGACTGAAGCTTTCTTT
CAWSVQTEAFF
>many|TRBJ2-7|15|TRBD2|TRBV6-2/TRBV6-3
TGTGCCAGCAGCCGAGGACTAGCGGGAGGCTACGAGCAGTACTTC
CASSRGLAGGYEQYF
>many|TRBJ2-5|15|TRBD1|TRBV12-3/TRBV12-4
TGTGCCAGCAGCAAGGGACAGGGGTACAAGGAGACCCAGTACTTC
CASSKGQGYKETQYF
>many|TRBJ2-1|17|TRBD2|TRBV6-5
TGTGCCAGCAGTTACCCCACCGGGGGGGCTAATTACAATGAGCAGTTCTTC
CASSYPTGGANYNEQFF
>many|TRBJ2-7|13|-|TRBV7-8
TGTGCCAGCAGCCTCCTTTTGAACTCCGAGCAGTACTTC
CASSLLLNSEQYF
>many|TRBJ1-6|15|TRBD1|TRBV7-2
TGTGCCAGCAGCTTTCGGACAGGGCATAATTCACCCCTCCACTTT
CASSFRTGHNSPLHF
>many|TRBJ2-7|15|TRBD1|TRBV9
TGTGCCAGCAGCGTAGGAGGGACAGGGTCGGCCGAGCAGTACTTC
CASSVGGTGSAEQYF
>many|TRBJ2-1|12|-|TRBV6-2/TRBV6-3
TGTGCCAGCAGTTATGTTAGCCATGAGCAGTTCTTC
CASSYVSHEQFF
>few|TRBJ2-3|13|TRBD1|TRBV7-9
TGTGCCAGCAGCCGGACAGGCGCAGATACGCAGTATTTT
CASSRTGADTQYF
>many|TRBJ2-3|13|-|TRBV20-1
TGCAGTGCTAGAGATTGGAGCACAGATACGCAGTATTTT
CSARDWSTDTQYF
>many|TRBJ2-7|13|-|TRBV5-4
TGTGCCAGCAGCTTAGGCATCCCCGGGGAGCAGTACTTC
CASSLGIPGEQYF
>many|TRBJ1-2|15|-|TRBV12-3/TRBV12-4
TGTGCCAGCACATATCAGGGTCCCACTAACTATGGCTACACCTTC
CASTYQGPTNYGYTF
>many|TRBJ2-7|18|-|TRBV11-1
TGTGCCAGCAGCTTAGTTCCAGTTTTTGGGTCAATTGGCGACGAGCAGTACTTC
CASSLVPVFGSIGDEQYF
>many|TRBJ2-1|14|TRBD2|TRBV5-1
TGCGCCAGCAGGGGACTAGCGGGAGAGAATGAGCAGTTCTTC
CASRGLAGENEQFF
>-|TRBJ1-1|15|TRBD1|TRBV14
TGTGCCAGCAGCCACAGACAGGGGCAGAACACTGAAGCTTTCTTT
CASSHRQGQNTEAFF
>few|TRBJ2-7|13|-|TRBV4-1
TGCGCCAGCAGCCTCCCCGGGCGCTACGAGCAGTACTTC
CASSLPGRYEQYF
>many|TRBJ2-7|14|-|TRBV7-2
TGTGCCAGCAACCGGGACTCATCTACCTACGAGCAGTACTTC
CASNRDSSTYEQYF
>many|TRBJ2-7|14|TRBD1|TRBV29-1
TGCAGCGTGGGGGGGACAGGGGAGAACTACGAGCAGTACTTC
CSVGGTGENYEQYF